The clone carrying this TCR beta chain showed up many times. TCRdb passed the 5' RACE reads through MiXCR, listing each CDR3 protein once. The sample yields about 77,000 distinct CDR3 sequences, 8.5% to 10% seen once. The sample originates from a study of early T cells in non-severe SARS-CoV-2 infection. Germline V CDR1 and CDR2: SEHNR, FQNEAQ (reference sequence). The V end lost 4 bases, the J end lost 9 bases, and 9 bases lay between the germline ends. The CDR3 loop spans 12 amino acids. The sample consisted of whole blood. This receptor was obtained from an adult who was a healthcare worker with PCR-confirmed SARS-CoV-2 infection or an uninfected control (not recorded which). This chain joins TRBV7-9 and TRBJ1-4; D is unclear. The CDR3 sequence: CASSSTIKKLFF. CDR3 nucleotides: TGTGCCAGCAGCTCCACGATCAAAAAACTGTTTTTT. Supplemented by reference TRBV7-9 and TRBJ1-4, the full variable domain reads DTGVSQNPRHKITKRGQNVTFRCDPISEHNRLYWYRQTLGQGPEFLTYFQNEAQLEKSRLLSDRFSAERPKGSFSTLEIQRTEQGDSAMYLCASSSTIKKLFFGSGTQLSVL.